One and the same sample provided the 12 T cell receptor beta chains below, sequenced in a study of blood T cell repertoires in COVID-19. Sequencing was performed with immunoSEQ multiplex PCR; in TCRdb, only in-frame clones are kept and a portion is missing. The repertoire holds around 170,000 clones, with around 87% as singletons. Sequencing input: peripheral blood. These receptor sequences come from a man aged 60 to 75 with COVID-19, enrolled during active disease.

The chain carries TRBV19 and TRBJ2-1, with 10 bases lining up with TRBD2. Germline V gene data show CDR1 as LNHDA and CDR2 as SQIVND (reference sequence). CDR3 size: 18 residues. The V gene end was trimmed by 5 bases and the J gene end by 7 bases; junction bases not matched to a gene: 17. The DNA for the CDR3 is TGTGCCAGTAGTTGGGAGGGTTGGCTAGCGGGAGATCGTAATGAGCAGTTCTTC. Encoded protein: CASSWEGWLAGDRNEQFF.

The chain uses TRBV2 and TRBJ2-5; tentatively, D is TRBD1 (6 bases). The CDR3 sequence is 13 residues long. Between the trimmed V and J ends, which lost 5 bases and 2 bases, there was a span of 9 bases. Germline V gene data show CDR1 as SNHLY and CDR2 as FYNNEI. The CDR3 is CASSQGWQETQYF. In DNA form, the CDR3 reads TGTGCCAGCAGTCAGGGGTGGCAAGAGACCCAGTACTTC.

This clone was counted a few times. V gene TRBV5-3 combines with J gene TRBJ1-2, with a possible D match to TRBD1 (5 bases). TRBV5-3 is marked as an open reading frame, function uncertain. CDR3 size: 14 residues. V was cut by 0 bases and J by 4 bases, with 10 bases left in between. This CDR3 reads CARSLGRAIYGYTF. CDR3 coding DNA: TGTGCCAGAAGCTTGGGCAGGGCCATCTATGGCTACACCTTC.

The CDR3 nucleotides are TGTGCCATCAGTGAGTCGGCCGCGGGGCAGTACTTC. Protein: CAISESAAGQYF. This chain uses TRBV10-3 with TRBJ2-7; TRBD2 might be the D (5 bases). Germline V gene lookup returns CDR1 ENHRY and CDR2 SYGVKD. Trimming pared 0 bases from V and 9 bases from J, leaving 9 bases between. CDR3 length equals 12 residues.

This chain uses TRBV5-1 with TRBJ1-2; D is unresolved. The germline V gene has CDR1 SGHRS and CDR2 YFSETQ. The CDR3 sequence is 15 residues long. V lost 0 bases to trimming and J lost 4 bases, with 13 bases between them. The CDR3 is CASSLGGFVSYGYTF. The CDR3 DNA reads as TGCGCCAGCAGCTTGGGAGGGTTTGTTAGCTATGGCTACACCTTC.

The V gene is TRBV7-2, the J gene TRBJ1-2; D gene ambiguous. This CDR3 has 12 residues. V was clipped by 1 base and J by 8 bases, with 8 bases between them. Per germline, CDR1 SGHTA and CDR2 FQGNSA. CDR3 sequence: CASSLDYWGYTF. CDR3 sequence (DNA): TGTGCCAGCAGCTTAGACTATTGGGGCTACACCTTC.

V gene TRBV6-5 combines with J gene TRBJ1-4; D is ambiguous. Germline V gives CDR1 MNHEY, CDR2 SVGAGI. The CDR3 length is 14 residues. V gave up 8 bases and J gave up 6 bases, with 16 bases separating them. CDR3 amino acids: CASSSGWVDEKLFF. The CDR3 DNA follows: TGTGCCAGCTCCTCGGGGTGGGTAGATGAAAAACTGTTTTTT.

The chain couples TRBV6-2 or TRBV6-3 to TRBJ2-1, with D tentatively TRBD1 (6 bases). Germline V CDR1 and CDR2: MNHEY, SVGEGT. Trimming removed 2 bases at V and 5 bases at J, with 13 bases between. The CDR3 spans 15 residues. CDR3: CASSYKARGNNEQFF. Here the CDR3 DNA reads TGTGCCAGCAGTTACAAGGCCAGGGGAAACAATGAGCAGTTCTTC.

The chain combines TRBV6-5 with TRBJ1-2; possibly TRBD1 for D (6 bases). CDR1 and CDR2 (germline): MNHEY, SVGAGI. V shed 2 bases and J shed 7 bases, with 11 bases lying between them. CDR3 length: 13 amino acids. Here the CDR3 DNA reads TGTGCCAGCAGTTACCACAGGGATGGTGGCTACACCTTC. This sequence encodes CASSYHRDGGYTF.

CDR3 loop: CSVRGTDNNEKLFF. The DNA for the CDR3 is TGCAGCGTCCGTGGGACAGACAATAATGAAAAACTGTTTTTT. V usage is TRBV29-1 and J usage is TRBJ1-4, with 7 positions matching TRBD1. The CDR3 extends over 14 amino acids. The V gene's germline CDR1 is SQVTM and CDR2 ANQGSEA. After removal of 6 bases from V and 4 bases from J, the junction contained 8 bases not matched to a gene.

This clone was found a few times. CDR3 residues: CSVGLRGLDNEKLFF. CDR3 bases: TGCAGCGTTGGATTGAGGGGGCTGGATAATGAAAAACTGTTTTTT. The chain recombines TRBV29-1 with TRBJ1-4, with 7 bases lining up with TRBD1. This CDR3 region has 15 residues. V lost 4 bases, J lost 4 bases, and 9 bases stayed unmatched. The germline V gene has CDR1 SQVTM and CDR2 ANQGSEA. Full variable domain (outside the CDR3, taken from reference TRBV29-1 and TRBJ1-4): SAVISQKPSRDICQRGTSLTIQCQVDSQVTMMFWYRQQPGQSLTLIATANQGSEATYESGFVIDKFPISRPNLTFSTLTVSNMSPEDSSIYLCSVGLRGLDNEKLFFGSGTQLSVL.

The gene calls are TRBV2 and TRBJ2-5, with D possibly TRBD1 on 5 matching bases. The ends were cut back, 6 bases at V and 4 bases at J, with 18 bases in the middle. Per germline, CDR1 SNHLY and CDR2 FYNNEI. CDR3 length equals 15 residues. The CDR3 bases are TGTGCCAGCAGAGGTAGGGGCCCCGAGGTAGAGACCCAGTACTTC. It encodes CASRGRGPEVETQYF.